These 10 T cell receptor beta chains came from one sample sequenced in a study of siplizumab effects on memory and regulatory T cells. The data were produced by immunoSEQ multiplex PCR, yet TCRdb's version contains in-frame clones alone and is incomplete. The data hold about 120,000 clones, with just under 95% observed a single time. The sample comprised non-Treg CD4+ T cells sorted from blood. The receptors stem from a human donor in good health.

The chain joins TRBV6-5 to TRBJ2-7; TRBD2 aligns across 7 bases. The germline gives CDR1 MNHEY, CDR2 SVGAGI. The CDR3 sequence is 15 residues long. Trimming took 5 bases from V and 2 from J; bases not matched to a gene: 9. This CDR3 reads CASSGRGKKTYEQYF. In nucleotides, the CDR3 is TGTGCCAGCAGTGGGAGGGGAAAAAAGACCTACGAGCAGTACTTC.

The gene calls are TRBV2 and TRBJ2-3, with TRBD2 as a possible D gene (6 bases). The CDR3 totals 16 residues. Germline values: CDR1 SNHLY, CDR2 FYNNEI. With 6 bases removed from V and 0 bases from J, the gap between germline ends came to 16 bases. As DNA, the CDR3 is TGTGCCAGCAGGCCCCGGAGGGGTCTTAGCACAGATACGCAGTATTTT. Translation gives CASRPRRGLSTDTQYF.

The V call is TRBV4-1, the J call TRBJ1-1; TRBD1 matches 8 bases. This CDR3 spans 13 amino acids. With 1 base clipped from V and 10 bases from J, the junction kept 5 bases outside the gene matches. Germline V gene sequence: CDR1 MGHRA, CDR2 YSYEKL. Written as DNA, the CDR3 is TGCGCCAGCAGCCAAGCCCCGACAGGGGCAGCTTTCTTT. It translates to CASSQAPTGAAFF.

This rearrangement joins TRBV11-2 to TRBJ1-2; D possibly corresponds to TRBD1 (6 bases). CDR1 is SGHAT and CDR2 is FQNNGV in the germline V gene. This CDR3 spans 12 amino acids. The germline V and J ends were trimmed by 7 bases and 4 bases, with 10 bases remaining between them. The CDR3 region is CASTRTVYGYTF. For the CDR3, the DNA is TGTGCCAGCACTCGGACAGTCTATGGCTACACCTTC. Using reference TRBV11-2 and TRBJ1-2 for the parts outside the CDR3, the full variable domain is EAGVAQSPRYKIIEKRQSVAFWCNPISGHATLYWYQQILGQGPKLLIQFQNNGVVDDSQLPKDRFSAERLKGVDSTLKIQPAKLEDSAVYLCASTRTVYGYTFGSGTRLTVV.

This chain connects TRBV7-2 to TRBJ2-5; D may be TRBD2 (5 bases). The germline gives CDR1 SGHTA, CDR2 FQGNSA. This CDR3 is 16 amino acids long. V lost 0 bases and J 5 bases, leaving 16 bases between the germline ends. In DNA form, the CDR3 reads TGTGCCAGCAGCTTAGCAACAAGCCTTTCGGGGGAGACCCAGTACTTC. This translates into CASSLATSLSGETQYF.

The chain couples TRBV27 to TRBJ2-1; TRBD1 matches 9 bases. CDR1 is MNHEY, CDR2 SMNVEV, per germline (reference sequence). The CDR3 is made up of 15 amino acids. After removal of 3 bases from V and 7 bases from J, the junction contained 7 bases not matched to a gene. DNA of the CDR3: TGTGCCAGCAGTTTCTCGGGGACAGGGTGGAATGAGCAGTTCTTC. It is translated as CASSFSGTGWNEQFF.

V gene TRBV19 combines with J gene TRBJ1-2; unclear D gene. The CDR3 is 17 amino acids. Germline CDR1 reads LNHDA; CDR2 reads SQIVND (reference sequence). The V end was cut by 0 bases, the J end by 2 bases, with 16 bases between. In DNA form, the CDR3 reads TGTGCCAGTAGTATAGAGTGGCTGCGGCAGCCAAACTATGGCTACACCTTC. This sequence encodes CASSIEWLRQPNYGYTF.

The genes are TRBV10-2 and TRBJ1-6, with 9 positions matching TRBD1. V shed 3 bases, J shed 8 bases, and the junction held 5 bases outside the gene matches. The germline gives CDR1 WSHSY, CDR2 SAAADI. The length of the CDR3 is 15 residues. Written as DNA, the CDR3 is TGCGCCAGCAGTGAAGGGGGGACAGGGCATTCACCCCTCCACTTT. It codes for CASSEGGTGHSPLHF.

The rearrangement links TRBV11-3 to TRBJ2-3, with 9 bases aligning to TRBD2. The V and J ends lost 5 bases and 4 bases, in that order; junction bases with no gene match: 10. The CDR3 consists of 16 residues. Germline V CDR1 and CDR2: SGHNT, YENEEA. CDR3 sequence (DNA): TGTGCCAGCAGCAACTATCGCGGGGGGGCCCCAGATACGCAGTATTTT. This codes for CASSNYRGGAPDTQYF.

This chain uses TRBV6-6 with TRBJ1-4; possibly TRBD1 for D (5 bases). Trimming cost V 0 bases and J 7 bases, with 12 bases left between them. The CDR3 is 15 residues long. Germline V CDR1 and CDR2: MNHNY, SVGAGI (reference sequence). As DNA, the CDR3 is TGTGCCAGCAGTTACTCGAGGGCAGGGTCTGAAAAACTGTTTTTT. The encoded protein is CASSYSRAGSEKLFF.